The 19 T cell receptor beta chains reported below all come from one sample, sequenced in a study of blood T cell repertoires in COVID-19. The method was immunoSEQ multiplex PCR; TCRdb's version includes in-frame clones alone and lacks a portion of them. The table shows around 260,000 clones, with over 75% occurring only once. The sequencing sample was made of peripheral blood. The source is a human donor in a cohort sampled during active COVID-19.

The chain uses TRBV18 and TRBJ1-4; 7 nucleotides align to TRBD1. The CDR3 runs 15 residues. Germline CDR1 KGHSH, CDR2 LQKENI. The J segment lost 5 bases and the V segment lost 4 bases, leaving 7 bases of the junction unmatched. DNA of the CDR3: TGTGCCAGCTCACAGTCGGGACAGTCGAATGAAAAACTGTTTTTT. Its protein is CASSQSGQSNEKLFF. Drawing the rest from reference TRBV18 and TRBJ1-4, the complete variable domain is NAGVMQNPRHLVRRRGQEARLRCSPMKGHSHVYWYRQLPEEGLKFMVYLQKENIIDESGMPKERFSAEFPKEGPSILRIQQVVRGDSAAYFCASSQSGQSNEKLFFGSGTQLSVL.

The genes are TRBV6-6 and TRBJ2-7, with 9 bases aligning to TRBD1. The V gene end was trimmed by 5 bases and the J gene end by 3 bases; junction bases not matched to a gene: 8. The CDR3 extends over 15 amino acids. Germline CDR1 and CDR2: MNHNY and SVGAGI (reference sequence). In DNA form, the CDR3 reads TGTGCCAGCAGTCACACAGGGGGCATTAACTACGAGCAGTACTTC. As protein: CASSHTGGINYEQYF.

The chain uses TRBV7-3 and TRBJ1-4, with TRBD1 identical over 7 bases. The germline V gene has CDR1 SGHTA and CDR2 FQGTGA. This CDR3 region has 13 residues. V gave up 6 bases and J gave up 8 bases; unmatched junction bases: 6. The CDR3 protein is CASRFKQGEKLFF. Written as DNA, the CDR3 is TGTGCCAGCAGGTTCAAACAGGGGGAAAAACTGTTTTTT.

This chain joins TRBV24-1 and TRBJ1-1; D not certain. CDR3 size: 12 residues. Trimming left V 5 bases short and J 8 bases short, with 11 bases between. Germline V gene lookup returns CDR1 KGHDR and CDR2 SFDVKD. This CDR3 reads CATSVGASEAFF. The CDR3 bases are TGTGCCACCAGTGTGGGAGCCTCGGAAGCTTTCTTT.

The table lists this clone with a count of one. The chain carries TRBV6-2 or TRBV6-3 and TRBJ1-5; a weak D match, TRBD1 (5 bases). The germline V gene encodes CDR1 MNHEY and CDR2 SVGEGT. The CDR3 runs to 12 residues. The V end lost 4 bases, the J end lost 7 bases, and 8 bases lay between the germline ends. CDR3 loop: CASSFGGQPQHF. The CDR3 nucleotides are TGTGCCAGCAGTTTTGGGGGGCAGCCCCAGCATTTT.

This chain connects TRBV28 to TRBJ1-6; TRBD1 aligns across 12 bases. This CDR3 spans 20 amino acids. Germline loops: CDR1 MDHEN, CDR2 SYDVKM. The trim removed 4 bases at V and 9 bases at J, leaving 19 bases unmatched. CDR3 nucleotides: TGTGCCAGCAGTTCCTATACCGGGACAGGGGGCGCGAGGTTGATTTCACCCCTCCACTTT. It is translated as CASSSYTGTGGARLISPLHF.

The table lists this clone with many counts. The chain is built from TRBV7-2 and TRBJ2-1; 11 bases line up with TRBD2. With V trimmed by 4 bases and J by 9 bases, 11 bases remained unmatched. This CDR3 has 16 amino acids. The V gene's germline CDR1 is SGHTA and CDR2 FQGNSA. The CDR3 nucleotides are TGTGCCAGCAGCTCCGACCTTAGCGGGAGGGCCGCTGAGCAGTTCTTC. This sequence encodes CASSSDLSGRAAEQFF.

This chain links TRBV27 with TRBJ2-2, with 15 bases matching TRBD2. Trimming at V came to 6 bases and at J to 6 bases, leaving 11 bases not matched to a gene. The CDR3 has 18 residues. In germline, CDR1 is MNHEY, CDR2 SMNVEV (reference sequence). The chain's CDR3 is CASRKPGLAGGGAGELFF. The CDR3 nucleotides read TGTGCCAGCAGAAAACCGGGACTAGCGGGAGGCGGGGCCGGGGAGCTGTTTTTT.

The V call is TRBV18, the J call TRBJ1-1, with D uncertain. The CDR3 consists of 14 residues. Trimming stripped 1 base from V and 1 base from J, with 7 bases between. Germline V gene sequence: CDR1 KGHSH, CDR2 LQKENI. The CDR3 spells CASSPLEGNTEAFF. CDR3 nucleotides: TGTGCCAGCTCACCACTTGAGGGGAACACTGAAGCTTTCTTT. The variable domain in full, with the rest retrieved from reference TRBV18 and TRBJ1-1, is NAGVMQNPRHLVRRRGQEARLRCSPMKGHSHVYWYRQLPEEGLKFMVYLQKENIIDESGMPKERFSAEFPKEGPSILRIQQVVRGDSAAYFCASSPLEGNTEAFFGQGTRLTVV.

In its sample, this clone was seen once. The V call is TRBV28, the J call TRBJ1-3, with TRBD1 identical over 8 bases. J gave up 4 bases and V 5 bases, and 4 bases lay outside the gene matches. Germline V CDR1 and CDR2: MDHEN, SYDVKM. The CDR3 has 14 amino acids. Here the CDR3 reads CASSPGTGGNTIYF. DNA for the CDR3: TGTGCCAGCAGTCCTGGGACAGGCGGAAACACCATATATTTT.

The gene calls are TRBV4-2 and TRBJ1-5, with D possibly TRBD1 on 5 matching bases. V was pared by 0 bases and J by 11 bases, with 20 bases between. The CDR3 totals 16 residues. From germline, CDR1 is LGHNA and CDR2 YNFKEQ. The CDR3 DNA reads as TGTGCCAGCAGCCAAGAAGCGGGGGGGTGGGAGAGGACCCAGCATTTT. Residues: CASSQEAGGWERTQHF.

CDR3 residues: CASSVAGTADEKLFF. CDR3 in DNA: TGTGCCAGCAGCGTCGCCGGGACAGCTGACGAAAAACTGTTTTTT. The chain employs TRBV7-9 and TRBJ1-4; 7 positions agree with TRBD1. The germline V gene encodes CDR1 SEHNR and CDR2 FQNEAQ (reference sequence). This CDR3 region has 15 residues. Unmatched junction bases numbered 11, after V lost 5 bases and J lost 8 bases. The full variable domain, completed using reference TRBV7-9 and TRBJ1-4, is DTGVSQNPRHKITKRGQNVTFRCDPISEHNRLYWYRQTLGQGPEFLTYFQNEAQLEKSRLLSDRFSAERPKGSFSTLEIQRTEQGDSAMYLCASSVAGTADEKLFFGSGTQLSVL.

The rearrangement uses TRBV3-1 (or the pseudogene TRBV3-2) and TRBJ2-1; 11 bases match TRBD2. Germline V gives CDR1 LGHDT, CDR2 YNNKEL (reference sequence). The CDR3 runs to 15 residues. J lost 7 bases, V lost 3 bases, and 5 bases had no gene match. The CDR3 nucleotides read TGTGCCAGCAGCCAGCTAGCGGGAGGTAGTAATGAGCAGTTCTTC. Translated, it gives CASSQLAGGSNEQFF.

The rearrangement joins TRBV5-1 to TRBJ2-1; TRBD2 matches 7 bases. The CDR3 contains 19 residues. The V segment lost 0 bases and the J segment 0 bases; nucleotides outside the gene matches: 12. The V gene's germline CDR1 is SGHRS and CDR2 YFSETQ. The CDR3 reads CASSLVPVGGFSSYNEQFF. The CDR3 DNA is TGCGCCAGCAGCTTGGTTCCTGTGGGGGGGTTTAGCTCCTACAATGAGCAGTTCTTC.

This clone was seen only a few times. J is TRBJ2-1 and V is TRBV6-1, with 12 bases identical to TRBD2. This CDR3 contains 17 residues. V was pared by 2 bases and J by 4 bases, with 6 bases of the junction left unmatched. Germline-derived CDR1 and CDR2 are MNHNS and SASEGT. CDR3 in DNA: TGTGCCAGCAGTGAAAGTTCCCTAGCGGGAGGGTACAATGAGCAGTTCTTC. Residues: CASSESSLAGGYNEQFF.

This chain links TRBV5-1 with TRBJ2-1; 10 bases fit TRBD2. Germline trimming cut 0 bases from V and 4 bases from J; bases unmatched to any gene: 7. Germline CDR1 reads SGHRS; CDR2 reads YFSETQ. The CDR3 has 17 amino acids. CDR3 in DNA: TGCGCCAGCAGCTTGGCTTTACTAGCGGGGACTTACAATGAGCAGTTCTTC. This codes for CASSLALLAGTYNEQFF.

The J gene is TRBJ2-3, the V gene TRBV28; the match to TRBD2 covers 7 bases. Germline V gene sequence: CDR1 MDHEN, CDR2 SYDVKM. There are 18 residues in the CDR3. The J segment lost 1 base and the V segment lost 2 bases, leaving 12 bases of the junction unmatched. In DNA, the CDR3 is TGTGCCAGCAGTTTAGGCGGGAGCTGGCTACGGGGCACAGATACGCAGTATTTT. Residues: CASSLGGSWLRGTDTQYF.

This clone was picked up a small number of times. The chain has TRBV6-5 and TRBJ2-3, with TRBD1 as a possible D gene (5 bases). CDR1 and CDR2 (germline): MNHEY, SVGAGI. The CDR3 is made up of 15 amino acids. V lost 7 bases and J lost 1, with 15 bases in between. The CDR3 loop reads CASKNRGHGTDTQYF. Written as DNA, the CDR3 is TGTGCCAGCAAGAATAGGGGTCACGGCACAGATACGCAGTATTTT.

The chain is built from TRBV6-2 or TRBV6-3 and TRBJ2-3, with 12 bases lining up with TRBD2. This CDR3 has 17 amino acids. Germline V CDR1 and CDR2: MNHEY, SVGEGT. V lost 0 bases and J lost 6; bases outside the gene matches: 7. The CDR3 DNA reads as TGTGCCAGCAGTTACTCTACCCCCACTAGCGGGAGGGATACGCAGTATTTT. Its translation is CASSYSTPTSGRDTQYF.